This T cell receptor (beta chain) appears in the sequencing data of a study of post-analysis software for immune sequencing data. Study as a whole: The cohort encompassed relapsing-remitting, secondary progressive and progressive-relapsing multiple sclerosis disease courses.

Unmatched junction bases numbered 13, after V lost 3 bases and J lost 0 bases. This CDR3 region has 18 residues. CDR1 is DFQATT, CDR2 SNEGSKA, per germline (reference sequence). This clonotype was seen a few times. The antigen is not known. Study observations and caveats: By F measure, strong co-clustering occurred among samples prepared in the same batch. Controls had significantly higher normalized Chao1 diversity than multiple sclerosis patients. Compared with controls, patients had more of about 5 TRBV segments, including TRBV5-6, TRBV5-1 and TRBV20-1.

Unique molecular identifiers were present in the TCR beta cDNA libraries. Once about 0.9 to 11 million T cells were used, roughly 0.5 million cDNA molecules resulted. MiXCR, run by TCRdb on the PCR reads, gives a single entry per CDR3 protein. The table records 350,000 to 450,000 distinct CDR3 sequences, roughly 38% of them present only once. Source material: blood. This chain connects TRBV20-1 to TRBJ2-4; 8 nucleotides line up with TRBD2. The TCR sequence derives from a girl aged 5 to 17 with multiple sclerosis. DNA of the CDR3: TGCAGTGCTAGCGGGGGGGCGGGAATACTACTAGCCAAAAACATTCAGTACTTC. Its translation is CSASGGAGILLAKNIQYF.